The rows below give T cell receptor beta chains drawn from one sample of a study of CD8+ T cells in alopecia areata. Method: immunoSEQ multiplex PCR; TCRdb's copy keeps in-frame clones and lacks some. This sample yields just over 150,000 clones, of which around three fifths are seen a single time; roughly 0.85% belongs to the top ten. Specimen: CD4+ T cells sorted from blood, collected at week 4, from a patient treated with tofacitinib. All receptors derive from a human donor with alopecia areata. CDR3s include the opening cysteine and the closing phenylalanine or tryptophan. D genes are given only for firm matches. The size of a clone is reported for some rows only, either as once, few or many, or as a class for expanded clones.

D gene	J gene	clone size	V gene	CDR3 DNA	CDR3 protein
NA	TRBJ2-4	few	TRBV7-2	TGTGCCAGCAGCCCAACCTACAACATTCAGTACTTC	CASSPTYNIQYF
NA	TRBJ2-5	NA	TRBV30	TGTGCCTGGAGTGTGTGGGGAGAGACCCAGTACTTC	CAWSVWGETQYF
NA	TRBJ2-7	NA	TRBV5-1	TGCGCCAGCAGCTTGGCAAAGGGAGACCTCGAGCAGTACTTC	CASSLAKGDLEQYF
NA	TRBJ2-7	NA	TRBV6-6	TGTGCCAGCAGTCCCTATCGAGAGTCTTACGAGCAGTACTTC	CASSPYRESYEQYF
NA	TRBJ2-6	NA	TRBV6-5	TGTGCCAGCAGCCTCAGGGGGGCTGGGGCCAACGTCCTGACTTTC	CASSLRGAGANVLTF
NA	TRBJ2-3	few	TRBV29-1	TGCAGTGGGGGCGGCACAGATACGCAGTATTTT	CSGGGTDTQYF
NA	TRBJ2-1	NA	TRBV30	TGTGCCTGGCGAGGAGGTGAGCAGTTCTTC	CAWRGGEQFF
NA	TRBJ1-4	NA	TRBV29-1	TGCAGCGGGTCCATGAGTTTTCGGAATGAAAAACTGTTTTTT	CSGSMSFRNEKLFF
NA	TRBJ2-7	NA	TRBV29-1	TGCAGCGTCGCGCTCATCGGGGCCTACGAGCAGTACTTC	CSVALIGAYEQYF
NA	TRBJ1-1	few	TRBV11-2	TGTGCCAGCAGCTTTCTCGGCACTGAAGCTTTCTTT	CASSFLGTEAFF
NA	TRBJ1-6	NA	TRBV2	TGTGCCAGCATCGGGGAGAACTCCTATAATTCACCCCTCCACTTT	CASIGENSYNSPLHF
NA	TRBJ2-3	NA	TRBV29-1	TGCAGCGCGAATTTAGGAGGCACAGATACGCAGTATTTT	CSANLGGTDTQYF
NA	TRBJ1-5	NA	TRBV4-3	TGCGCCAGCAGCCAAGATAACCATCAGCCCCAGCATTTT	CASSQDNHQPQHF
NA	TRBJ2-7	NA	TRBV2	TGTGCCAGCAGTGAGGCAGGCCGAGACGAGCAGTACTTC	CASSEAGRDEQYF
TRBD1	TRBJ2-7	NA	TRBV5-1	TGCGCCAGCAGCGCCACCGGGACAGCTTCCTACGAGCAGTACTTC	CASSATGTASYEQYF
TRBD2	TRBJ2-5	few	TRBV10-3	TGTGCCATCAGTGGGGGGACTACATCCCAAGAGACCCAGTACTTC	CAISGGTTSQETQYF
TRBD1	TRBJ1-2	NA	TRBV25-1	TGTGCCAGCAGTGAATGGGGCGCAGGGGGCTATGGCTACACCTTC	CASSEWGAGGYGYTF
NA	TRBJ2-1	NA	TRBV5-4	TGTGCCAGCAGCTTGGGGTCGTCCGGGGGACCGGCTGAGCAGTTCTTC	CASSLGSSGGPAEQFF
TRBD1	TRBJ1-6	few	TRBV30	TGTGCCTGGACCAAGACAGGGGCCTATAATTCACCCCTCCACTTT	CAWTKTGAYNSPLHF
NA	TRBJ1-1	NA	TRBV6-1	TGTGCTAGCAGTGAGCAACAGGTAACTGAAGCTTTCTTT	CASSEQQVTEAFF
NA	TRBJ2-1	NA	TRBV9	TGTGCCAGCAGCGTAAGCGTCACCCAGGTCGGGGAGCAGTTCTTC	CASSVSVTQVGEQFF
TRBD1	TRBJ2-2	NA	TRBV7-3	TGTGCCAGCAGCCGACAGGGGTGGAACACCGGGGAGCTGTTTTTT	CASSRQGWNTGELFF
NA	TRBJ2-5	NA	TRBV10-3	TGTGCCATCAGTTCTAGCGTTACGGAGACCCAGTACTTC	CAISSSVTETQYF
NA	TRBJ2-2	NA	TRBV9	TGTGCCAGCAGCGCCTCTACTGGGCCCGGGGAGCTGTTTTTT	CASSASTGPGELFF
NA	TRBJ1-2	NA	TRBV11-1	TGTGCCAGCAGCTTAATACAGAACTATGGCTACACCTTC	CASSLIQNYGYTF
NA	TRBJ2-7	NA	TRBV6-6	TGTGCCAGCAGTTACGCCAGGGGAACCGAGCAGTACTTC	CASSYARGTEQYF
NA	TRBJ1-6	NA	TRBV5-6	TGTGCCAGCAGCCGCCGGATGAATAATTCACCCCTCCACTTT	CASSRRMNNSPLHF
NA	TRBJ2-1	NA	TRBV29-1	TGCAGCGTTGAAGATTCCGCCCGCTCCTACAATGAGCAGTTCTTC	CSVEDSARSYNEQFF
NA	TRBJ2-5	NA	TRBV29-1	TGCAGCGCCGGAGTCGACGCAAGGCGGACCCAGTACTTC	CSAGVDARRTQYF
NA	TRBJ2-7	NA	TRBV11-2	TGTGCCAGCAGCCTGACCTACGAGCAGTACTTC	CASSLTYEQYF
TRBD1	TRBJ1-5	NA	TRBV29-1	TGCAGCGTGCGAGGACAGGGCAATGGAGCCCAGCATTTT	CSVRGQGNGAQHF
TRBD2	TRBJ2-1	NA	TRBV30	TGTGCCTGGGCGGAAGCGGGGGGCTACAATGAGCAGTTCTTC	CAWAEAGGYNEQFF
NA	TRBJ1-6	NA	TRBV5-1	TGCGCCAGCAGCTTAGCAGGGGACTCACCCCTCCACTTT	CASSLAGDSPLHF
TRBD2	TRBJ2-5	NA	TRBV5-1	TGCGCCAGCGCCCCCGGGACTAGGGAAGAGACCCAGTACTTC	CASAPGTREETQYF
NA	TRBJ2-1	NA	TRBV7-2	TGTGCCAGCAGCTTACGGGCGGGCCAATACAATGAGCAGTTCTTC	CASSLRAGQYNEQFF
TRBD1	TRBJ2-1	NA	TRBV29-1	TGCAGCGTAGTCCGGGACAGGGGGTACAATGAGCAGTTCTTC	CSVVRDRGYNEQFF
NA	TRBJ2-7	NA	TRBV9	TGTGCCAGCAGCGTAGGCGTAGGGACGAGCTACGAGCAGTACTTC	CASSVGVGTSYEQYF
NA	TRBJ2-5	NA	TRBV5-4	TGTGCCAGCAGCTTGGGGGCAGGGGTTCAAGAGACCCAGTACTTC	CASSLGAGVQETQYF